The clone carrying this T cell receptor beta chain was detected ten times or more. The antigen is unknown. These data originate in a study of T cells in Graves' hyperthyroidism and ophthalmopathy. Findings and limits, study-wide: Blood samples included most of the expanded thyroid clonotypes exceeding 0.001. The authors' 13 V-J model separated ophthalmopathy from stable hyperthyroidism.

Enrolled ophthalmopathy patients presented with a Clinical Activity Score of at least 3, a NOSPECS grade of at least 4, and disease duration under 3 months. Orbital computed tomography and thyroid ultrasound, together with serum TRAb and thyroxine and clinical symptoms, were used for diagnoses. RNA transcripts were the template for amplifying TCR beta CDR3 regions. In the first-round RT-PCR of the TCR CDR3, the HTBI primer set was used. TCRdb re-derived calls from the multiplex PCR reads in MiXCR, one entry per CDR3 protein. The repertoire holds 450,000 to 650,000 distinct CDR3 sequences, with roughly a sixth as singletons. Losses at the gene ends were 4 bases for V and 5 bases for J; bases not matched to a gene: 14. Germline assignment: CDR1 DFQATT and CDR2 SNEGSKA (reference sequence). This CDR3 comprises 16 residues.

The receptor comes from a woman aged 18-29 years with Graves' ophthalmopathy. Sequenced input: blood. V and J are TRBV20-1 and TRBJ2-7, with TRBD2 identical over 10 bases. This CDR3 reads CSANPRASGSFDEQYF. The DNA for the CDR3 is TGCAGTGCTAACCCTAGGGCTAGCGGGAGTTTCGACGAGCAGTACTTC.